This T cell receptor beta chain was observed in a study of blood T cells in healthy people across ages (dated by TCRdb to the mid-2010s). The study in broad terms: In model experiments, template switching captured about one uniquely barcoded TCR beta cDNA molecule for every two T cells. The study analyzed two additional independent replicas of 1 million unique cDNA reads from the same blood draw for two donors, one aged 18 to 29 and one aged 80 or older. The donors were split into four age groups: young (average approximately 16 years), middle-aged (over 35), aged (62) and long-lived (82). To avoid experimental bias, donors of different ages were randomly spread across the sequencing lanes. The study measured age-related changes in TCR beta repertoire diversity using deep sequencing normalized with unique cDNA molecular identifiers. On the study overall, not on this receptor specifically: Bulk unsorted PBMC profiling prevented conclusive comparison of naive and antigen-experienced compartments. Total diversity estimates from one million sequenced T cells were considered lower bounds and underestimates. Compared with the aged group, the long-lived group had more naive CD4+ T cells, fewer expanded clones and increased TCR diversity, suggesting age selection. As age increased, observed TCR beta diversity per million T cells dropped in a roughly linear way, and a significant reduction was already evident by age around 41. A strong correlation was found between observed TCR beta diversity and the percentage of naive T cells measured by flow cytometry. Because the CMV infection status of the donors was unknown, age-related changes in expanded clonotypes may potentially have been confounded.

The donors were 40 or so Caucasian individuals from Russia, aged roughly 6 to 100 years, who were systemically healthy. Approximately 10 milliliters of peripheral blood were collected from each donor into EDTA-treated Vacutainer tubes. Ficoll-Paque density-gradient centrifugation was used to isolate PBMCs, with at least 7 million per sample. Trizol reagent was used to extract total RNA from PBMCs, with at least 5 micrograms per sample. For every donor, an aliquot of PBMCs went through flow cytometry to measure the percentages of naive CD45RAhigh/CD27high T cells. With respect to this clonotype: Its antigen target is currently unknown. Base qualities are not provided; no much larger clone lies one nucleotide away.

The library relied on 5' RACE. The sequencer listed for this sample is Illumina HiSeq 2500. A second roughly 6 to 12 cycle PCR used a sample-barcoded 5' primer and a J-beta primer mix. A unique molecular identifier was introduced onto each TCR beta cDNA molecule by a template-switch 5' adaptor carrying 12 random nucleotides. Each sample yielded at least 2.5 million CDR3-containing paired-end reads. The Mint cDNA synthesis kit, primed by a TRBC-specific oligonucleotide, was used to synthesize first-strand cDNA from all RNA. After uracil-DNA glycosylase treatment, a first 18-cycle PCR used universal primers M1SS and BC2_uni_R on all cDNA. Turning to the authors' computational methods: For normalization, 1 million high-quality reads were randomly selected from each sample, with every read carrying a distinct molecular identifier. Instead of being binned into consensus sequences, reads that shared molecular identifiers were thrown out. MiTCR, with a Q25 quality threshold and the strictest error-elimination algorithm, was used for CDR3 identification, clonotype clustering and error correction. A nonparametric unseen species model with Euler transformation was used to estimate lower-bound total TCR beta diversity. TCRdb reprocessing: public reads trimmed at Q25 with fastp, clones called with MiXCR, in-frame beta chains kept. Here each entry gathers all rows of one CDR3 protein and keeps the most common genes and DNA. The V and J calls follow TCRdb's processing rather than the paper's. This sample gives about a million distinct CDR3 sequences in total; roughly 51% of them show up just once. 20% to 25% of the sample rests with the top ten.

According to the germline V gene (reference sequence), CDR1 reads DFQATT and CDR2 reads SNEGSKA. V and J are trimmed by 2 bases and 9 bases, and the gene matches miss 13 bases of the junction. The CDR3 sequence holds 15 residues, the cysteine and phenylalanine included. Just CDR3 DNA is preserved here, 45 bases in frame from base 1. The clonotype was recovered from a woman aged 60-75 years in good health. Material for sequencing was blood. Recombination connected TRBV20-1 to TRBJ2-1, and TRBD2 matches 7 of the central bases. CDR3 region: CSARWSGIIGGEQFF. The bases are TGCAGTGCTAGATGGAGCGGGATAATCGGCGGTGAGCAGTTCTTC.